The rows below give T cell receptor beta chains drawn from one sample of a study of blood T cell repertoires in COVID-19. Produced via immunoSEQ multiplex PCR; TCRdb's table is partial and in-frame only. The profile shows some 190,000 clones, approximately 80% of them singletons. Material for sequencing was PBMCs or T cells enriched from blood (not recorded which). Every receptor here comes from a man in his sixties who had been exposed to COVID-19. Each CDR3 is given with its conserved first and last residue. The order of the fields is V gene, clone size, J gene, D gene, CDR3 protein, CDR3 DNA. D genes are given only for firm matches. Clone size, where shown, is once, few, many, or a class for clones that have expanded.

TRBV28	few	TRBJ2-7	TRBD2	CASRGGLANYEQYF	TGTGCCAGCAGGGGGGGACTAGCGAACTACGAGCAGTACTTC
TRBV2	.	TRBJ1-2	.	CASSDQGPIGYTF	TGTGCCAGCAGTGACCAGGGCCCTATTGGCTACACCTTC
TRBV27	.	TRBJ1-5	TRBD1	CASSFTGTAQPQHF	TGTGCCAGCAGTTTCACAGGGACAGCTCAGCCCCAGCATTTT
TRBV19	.	TRBJ1-1	.	CASSIPGWHEAFF	TGTGCCAGTAGTATTCCAGGCTGGCATGAAGCTTTCTTT
TRBV27	.	TRBJ2-1	TRBD2	CASTSGLAGGVSSYNEQFF	TGTGCCAGCACCTCGGGACTAGCGGGAGGGGTAAGCTCCTACAATGAGCAGTTCTTC
TRBV28	.	TRBJ2-5	TRBD2	CASSFGAGAGETQYF	TGTGCCAGCAGTTTTGGAGCGGGAGCTGGAGAGACCCAGTACTTC
TRBV2	.	TRBJ2-2	TRBD2	CASSLLAGGPSAGELFF	TGTGCCAGCAGTTTACTAGCGGGAGGGCCCTCGGCCGGGGAGCTGTTTTTT
TRBV7-3	.	TRBJ2-1	TRBD2	CASSRSGRAGVREQFF	TGTGCCAGCAGCAGAAGCGGGAGGGCCGGGGTGAGAGAGCAGTTCTTC
TRBV25-1	.	TRBJ2-1	.	CASASSARGYNEQFF	TGTGCCAGCGCCAGTTCGGCCAGGGGTTACAATGAGCAGTTCTTC
TRBV2	.	TRBJ1-5	.	CASSEVVGLSSQPQHF	TGTGCCAGCAGTGAAGTAGTTGGATTGTCTAGTCAGCCCCAGCATTTT
TRBV7-2	.	TRBJ2-3	.	CASSPGGKTDTQYF	TGTGCCAGCAGCCCTGGCGGGAAGACAGATACGCAGTATTTT
TRBV3-1/TRBV3-2	.	TRBJ2-2	TRBD2	CASSQKGLAGDLNTGELFF	TGTGCCAGCAGCCAAAAGGGACTAGCGGGAGATCTGAACACCGGGGAGCTGTTTTTT
TRBV9	.	TRBJ2-7	.	CASSALAGLGNEQYF	TGTGCCAGCAGCGCCCTGGCGGGCTTAGGGAACGAGCAGTACTTC
TRBV6-5	many	TRBJ2-7	TRBD1	CASSPPTGNGHEQYF	TGTGCCAGCAGCCCCCCGACAGGGAATGGGCACGAGCAGTACTTC
TRBV6-5	.	TRBJ1-2	.	CASSYGSGEDYGYTF	TGTGCCAGCAGTTACGGGTCAGGGGAAGACTATGGCTACACCTTC
TRBV19	few	TRBJ2-7	.	CASSTGTYEQYF	TGTGCCAGTAGTACCGGGACCTACGAGCAGTACTTC
TRBV6-1	.	TRBJ1-2	TRBD1	CASSGQGFGYGYTF	TGTGCCAGCAGTGGACAGGGATTCGGGTATGGCTACACCTTC
TRBV2	few	TRBJ2-3	.	CASSEPFTDTQYF	TGTGCCAGCAGTGAACCTTTCACAGATACGCAGTATTTT
TRBV5-1	.	TRBJ2-1	.	CASSLDGPYNEQFF	TGCGCCAGCAGCTTGGACGGTCCCTACAATGAGCAGTTCTTC
TRBV25-1	.	TRBJ2-1	.	CASSTPRREQFF	TGTGCCAGCAGTACCCCGAGGAGAGAGCAGTTCTTC
TRBV7-2	.	TRBJ1-5	.	CASSPFSSGQPQHF	TGTGCCAGCAGCCCCTTTTCGAGTGGTCAGCCCCAGCATTTT
TRBV5-4	once	TRBJ1-1	.	CASGSTQGMNTEAFF	TGTGCCAGCGGCTCCACCCAGGGGATGAACACTGAAGCTTTCTTT
TRBV5-8	few	TRBJ1-2	TRBD1	CASSTDRDLYRYTF	TGTGCCAGCAGCACGGACAGGGACCTCTATCGCTACACCTTC
TRBV6-5	.	TRBJ2-1	TRBD1	CASTPGGQGEFF	TGTGCCAGCACCCCCGGGGGACAGGGGGAGTTCTTC
TRBV7-3	.	TRBJ2-2	TRBD2	CASSETSGTNTGELFF	TGTGCCAGCAGCGAAACTAGCGGAACGAACACCGGGGAGCTGTTTTTT
TRBV15	.	TRBJ2-5	.	CATSRDPGRGETQYF	TGTGCCACCAGCAGAGATCCGGGCAGGGGAGAGACCCAGTACTTC
TRBV2	.	TRBJ1-4	TRBD1	CASSFSRTGPDEKLFF	TGTGCCAGCAGTTTCTCTAGGACAGGGCCGGATGAAAAACTGTTTTTT